A selection of T cell receptor beta chains follows, all from one sample in a study of blood T cell repertoires in COVID-19. Only in-frame clones appear in the TCRdb table, and some are missing; sequencing was by immunoSEQ multiplex PCR. The sample has a few hundred thousand clones, under 90% seen once. The sequenced sample was peripheral blood. These receptors originate from a woman between 25 and 40 years old with COVID-19, enrolled during active disease. CDR3s leave out the opening cysteine and the closing phenylalanine or tryptophan. Each record gives: J gene, V gene, D gene, CDR3 length, CDR3 protein. D genes are given only for firm matches.

j_call: TRBJ2-7; v_call: TRBV18; d_call: .; cdr3_length: 19; cdr3_aa: ASSPSFGTGQGPPWGYEQY
j_call: TRBJ2-1; v_call: TRBV10-3; d_call: .; cdr3_length: 12; cdr3_aa: AISEGASYNEQF
j_call: TRBJ1-6; v_call: TRBV11-3; d_call: .; cdr3_length: 10; cdr3_aa: ASSSRDSPLH
j_call: TRBJ1-1; v_call: TRBV5-1; d_call: .; cdr3_length: 11; cdr3_aa: ASSPHKRTEAF
j_call: TRBJ1-5; v_call: TRBV29-1; d_call: .; cdr3_length: 10; cdr3_aa: SVQTDNQPQH
j_call: TRBJ1-2; v_call: TRBV29-1; d_call: TRBD1; cdr3_length: 12; cdr3_aa: SVTDRAVSGGYT
j_call: TRBJ1-6; v_call: TRBV5-4; d_call: .; cdr3_length: 15; cdr3_aa: ASSFRVRSSYNSPLH
j_call: TRBJ2-6; v_call: TRBV15; d_call: .; cdr3_length: 14; cdr3_aa: ATSLEEGSGANVLT
j_call: TRBJ1-1; v_call: TRBV28; d_call: .; cdr3_length: 11; cdr3_aa: ASSRQMNTEAF
j_call: TRBJ1-1; v_call: TRBV3-1/TRBV3-2; d_call: .; cdr3_length: 11; cdr3_aa: ASSTGFNTEAF
j_call: TRBJ1-4; v_call: TRBV4-3; d_call: TRBD1; cdr3_length: 17; cdr3_aa: ASSQDAQGAPGTNEKLF
j_call: TRBJ2-1; v_call: TRBV27; d_call: TRBD2; cdr3_length: 13; cdr3_aa: ASSLSTSGYNEQF
j_call: TRBJ2-5; v_call: TRBV9; d_call: TRBD2; cdr3_length: 15; cdr3_aa: ASSEGTSGGNGETQY
j_call: TRBJ2-2; v_call: TRBV5-1; d_call: TRBD1; cdr3_length: 15; cdr3_aa: ASSLAIQGAGTGELF
j_call: TRBJ2-2; v_call: TRBV27; d_call: TRBD2; cdr3_length: 15; cdr3_aa: ASSATSGGAVTGELF
j_call: TRBJ1-2; v_call: TRBV27; d_call: TRBD1; cdr3_length: 11; cdr3_aa: ASSRRQGRGYT
j_call: TRBJ1-2; v_call: TRBV5-1; d_call: TRBD1; cdr3_length: 11; cdr3_aa: ASSLQGPNGYT
j_call: TRBJ1-3; v_call: TRBV11-3; d_call: .; cdr3_length: 13; cdr3_aa: ASSIQGFGGNTIY
j_call: TRBJ1-1; v_call: TRBV19; d_call: .; cdr3_length: 12; cdr3_aa: ASGKGKWDTEAF
j_call: TRBJ1-6; v_call: TRBV7-6; d_call: TRBD1; cdr3_length: 14; cdr3_aa: ASSRTGLGINSPLH
j_call: TRBJ1-1; v_call: TRBV5-6; d_call: TRBD1; cdr3_length: 11; cdr3_aa: ASSSPLTGDTF
j_call: TRBJ2-1; v_call: TRBV5-1; d_call: TRBD2; cdr3_length: 13; cdr3_aa: ASSSLAGGLDEQF
j_call: TRBJ1-2; v_call: TRBV19; d_call: TRBD1; cdr3_length: 11; cdr3_aa: ASSGTGKYGYT
j_call: TRBJ1-1; v_call: TRBV9; d_call: .; cdr3_length: 13; cdr3_aa: ASSASGFMNTEAF
j_call: TRBJ1-1; v_call: TRBV3-1/TRBV3-2; d_call: .; cdr3_length: 12; cdr3_aa: ASSHLDGNTEAF
j_call: TRBJ2-3; v_call: TRBV3-1/TRBV3-2; d_call: .; cdr3_length: 12; cdr3_aa: ASSQATNTDTQY
j_call: TRBJ1-2; v_call: TRBV5-4; d_call: .; cdr3_length: 12; cdr3_aa: ASSLSTEDYGYT
j_call: TRBJ1-4; v_call: TRBV25-1; d_call: TRBD1; cdr3_length: 11; cdr3_aa: ASAGGQGEKLF
j_call: TRBJ1-6; v_call: TRBV9; d_call: TRBD1; cdr3_length: 15; cdr3_aa: ASSEGQGYPYNSPLH
j_call: TRBJ1-3; v_call: TRBV4-3; d_call: .; cdr3_length: 12; cdr3_aa: ASSRGQFGNTIY
j_call: TRBJ1-2; v_call: TRBV5-1; d_call: .; cdr3_length: 12; cdr3_aa: ASSRIGEGLGYT
j_call: TRBJ2-1; v_call: TRBV5-1; d_call: .; cdr3_length: 11; cdr3_aa: ASSLSVGNEQF
j_call: TRBJ1-1; v_call: TRBV7-2; d_call: TRBD1; cdr3_length: 12; cdr3_aa: ASSPRQGNTEAF
j_call: TRBJ1-2; v_call: TRBV11-2; d_call: .; cdr3_length: 12; cdr3_aa: ASSLSGLGYGYT
j_call: TRBJ1-2; v_call: TRBV3-1/TRBV3-2; d_call: TRBD1; cdr3_length: 12; cdr3_aa: ASSQDQGARGYT